This TCR beta chain originates from a study of blood T cell repertoires in COVID-19. Study-wide background: Sources were T cells, B-cell-depleted T cells, or PBMCs; the material itself was cDNA or gDNA.

Per the original data handling: It was from reference gene primer amplification that nucleated cell counts were estimated. TCRdb's table, derived via immunoSEQ multiplex PCR, lists solely in-frame clones and lacks some. D and trimming come from the DNA, and the V and J calls and clone size come from that table. The repertoire holds around 140,000 clones, with around three quarters as singletons. The junction had 8 bases not matched to a gene; V was cut back by 4 bases and J by 4 bases. This CDR3 is built from 15 residues. Germline V gene sequence: CDR1 SNHLY, CDR2 FYNNEI. The sample holds a few counts of this clone.

Sequencing was carried out using peripheral blood. The chain has TRBV2 and TRBJ2-3; the match to TRBD2 covers 7 bases. This receptor was obtained from a man in his forties or fifties with acute or convalescent COVID-19. The CDR3 region has the DNA TGTGCCAGCAGTGTTTCAGCGGGGTTAGCAGATACGCAGTATTTT. Translated, it gives CASSVSAGLADTQYF.